Listed here is a single T cell receptor beta chain. Clones were sequenced by immunoSEQ multiplex PCR, and TCRdb holds only the in-frame ones, with some missing. This sample has fewer than 25,000 clones, with roughly 94% found just once. Surgery cases with the highest brain T cell transcript signatures were chosen for sequencing. Patients received at least one anti-epileptic drug before surgery. J lost 7 bases, V lost 8 bases, and 6 bases had no gene match. The CDR3 spans 14 residues. CDR1 and CDR2 from the germline V gene are MRHNA and SNTAGT. These data come from a study of brain T cells in children with intractable seizures.

The rearrangement uses TRBV6-4 and TRBJ2-1; 12 positions match TRBD2. This receptor was identified in a boy younger than 18 with focal cortical dysplasia and intractable seizures. This material consisted of peripheral blood, taken at surgery. The CDR3 coding sequence is TGTGCCAGCCGACTAGCGGGGGAGTCGAATGAGCAGTTCTTC. Residues: CASRLAGESNEQFF.